These T cell receptor beta chains were read from a single sample in a study of blood T cell repertoires in COVID-19. Repertoires were generated with immunoSEQ multiplex PCR, while TCRdb's copy carries only in-frame clones and drops some. The sample records over 100,000 clones, over 70% being singletons. The sample comprised peripheral blood. The receptor source for this set is a woman aged 45-65 years with acute or convalescent COVID-19. Both conserved end residues are part of each CDR3. A D gene is named only where the DNA matches it firmly. A row's size may be missing; if present it is once, few, many or a size class.

clone_size,j_call,d_call,v_call,cdr3_nt,cdr3_aa
once,TRBJ2-2,TRBD2,TRBV19,TGTGCCAGTAGTGTGGGACTAGCGGGTCCCGGGGAGCTGTTTTTT,CASSVGLAGPGELFF
once,TRBJ1-2,-,TRBV5-1,TGCGCCAGCAGCTCGTTTGGGCAGGGTGAAAATGGCTACACCTTC,CASSSFGQGENGYTF
-,TRBJ2-2,TRBD2,TRBV19,TGTGCCAGTAGCCGGACTAGCGGGGGGTACACCGGGGAGCTGTTTTTT,CASSRTSGGYTGELFF
-,TRBJ1-2,-,TRBV6-2/TRBV6-3,TGTGCCAGCAGTGATACAGAGCCTTATGGCTACACCTTC,CASSDTEPYGYTF
-,TRBJ1-5,-,TRBV19,TGTGCCAGTACCAGGTGGGCGCGGGGGACCGGGGTATCAGGGCCCCAGCATTTT,CASTRWARGTGVSGPQHF
-,TRBJ1-1,-,TRBV6-5,TGTGCCAGCAGTCCCCAGGGGTCGAGGGCTGAAGCTTTCTTT,CASSPQGSRAEAFF
-,TRBJ1-2,-,TRBV6-6,TGTGCCAGCAGTTCAACAGGCAGATTGAATGGCTACACCTTC,CASSSTGRLNGYTF
-,TRBJ1-2,-,TRBV5-1,TGCGCCAGCAGCTTGGGGGGAACAGGCTATGGCTACACCTTC,CASSLGGTGYGYTF
-,TRBJ1-6,-,TRBV7-8,TGTGCCAGCAGCTTAACGGACAGTAATTCACCCCTCCACTTT,CASSLTDSNSPLHF
-,TRBJ2-1,-,TRBV4-1,TGCGCCAGCAGCCCTGCGGGGGCGAGCTCCTACAATGAGCAGTTCTTC,CASSPAGASSYNEQFF
-,TRBJ2-7,-,TRBV3-1/TRBV3-2,TGTGCCAGCAGCCAGCTAGCGCGTGAGCAGTACTTC,CASSQLAREQYF